These 3 T cell receptor beta chains were sequenced from one sample in a study of HIV-infected patients and healthy controls. cDNA was made from around 0.5 ug RNA using alpha and beta constant primers. Each of the alpha and beta chains got its own library through chain-specific third strand synthesis with indices. TCRdb itself ran the 5' RACE reads through MiXCR, one entry per CDR3 protein. The sample carries several thousand distinct CDR3 sequences, about 9.4% recorded once. The repertoire came from unfractionated whole blood and reflected all unsorted peripheral T cells. The sequences come from blood, collected before antiretroviral therapy. All receptors derive from an adult with HIV infection.

By share, this clonotype counts as medium-sized (0.01 to 0.1%). CDR3 residues: CSARFLGGARQFF. The CDR3 region has the DNA TGCAGTGCTAGGTTCCTTGGGGGGGCCCGGCAGTTCTTC. This chain connects TRBV20-1 to TRBJ2-1; D is possibly TRBD2 (7 bases). The germline V gene encodes CDR1 DFQATT and CDR2 SNEGSKA (reference sequence). Trimming took 3 bases from V and 12 from J, leaving 18 bases between them. The CDR3 extends over 13 amino acids.

This chain links TRBV28 with TRBJ1-6; D might be TRBD1 (5 bases). CDR3 size: 15 residues. The V and J ends lost 7 bases and 9 bases respectively, with 19 bases between them. Germline CDR1 MDHEN, CDR2 SYDVKM. The CDR3 region has the DNA TGTGCCAGCACCCCATCGACGACAGCAGCTTCACCCCTCCACTTT. Translating it yields CASTPSTTAASPLHF.

At least ten counts were recorded for this clonotype. The V gene is TRBV6-5, the J gene TRBJ1-6, with TRBD1 as a possible D gene (6 bases). Looked up from germline, CDR1 is MNHEY and CDR2 is SVGAGI. V lost 2 bases and J lost 10, with 12 bases in between. The CDR3 contains 14 residues. In nucleotides, the CDR3 is TGTGCCAGCAGTTACGATGGGGGGCGGTCACCCCTCCACTTT. This sequence encodes CASSYDGGRSPLHF.